The 15 T cell receptor beta chains below come from one sample, sequenced in a study of CD8 T cells in ankylosing spondylitis. Study-wide results and limits: In ankylosing spondylitis blood, a motif of seven or eight highly homologous TCR beta variants appeared characteristic.

Via MiXCR, TCRdb re-called the 5' RACE reads, giving one row per CDR3 protein. The table lists 700,000 to 1,000,000 distinct CDR3 sequences, around 11% of them singletons. Their antigens are not known. Source material: blood, either unsorted or a sorted T cell fraction (not recorded which). The receptors stem from a male donor with ankylosing spondylitis.

Only a few counts were recorded for this clonotype. V is TRBV27 and J is TRBJ1-1; D is perhaps TRBD1 (6 bases). CDR3 length: 14 residues. V was cut by 1 base and J by 2 bases, with 8 bases left in between. CDR1 and CDR2 (germline): MNHEY, SMNVEV (reference sequence). The CDR3: CASSLLDSNTEAFF. CDR3 sequence (DNA): TGTGCCAGCAGTTTATTGGACAGCAACACTGAAGCTTTCTTT.

This clonotype came up many times. The chain combines TRBV4-3 with TRBJ1-2, with D hard to call. The germline V gene has CDR1 LGHNA and CDR2 YSLEER. Trimming took off 0 bases at V and 5 bases at J, with 4 bases between the two ends. This CDR3 spans 12 amino acids. The CDR3 coding sequence is TGCGCCAGCAGCCAAGAGGGATATGGCTACACCTTC. Encoded protein: CASSQEGYGYTF.

This clonotype was recorded many times. The chain joins TRBV5-1 to TRBJ1-1; possible D gene TRBD1, 5 bases. Trimming cost V 4 bases and J 1 base, with 14 bases left between them. Germline CDR1 and CDR2: SGHRS and YFSETQ. This CDR3 spans 15 amino acids. The CDR3 reads CASSQQGAPNTEAFF. The CDR3, as DNA: TGCGCCAGCAGCCAGCAAGGGGCGCCGAACACTGAAGCTTTCTTT. Filled out from reference TRBV5-1 and TRBJ1-1, the complete variable domain reads KAGVTQTPRYLIKTRGQQVTLSCSPISGHRSVSWYQQTPGQGLQFLFEYFSETQRNKGNFPGRFSGRQFSNSRSEMNVSTLELGDSALYLCASSQQGAPNTEAFFGQGTRLTVV.

This clonotype has only a few counts. The CDR3 region has the DNA TGCAGTGCTACAGTTGACCAAGAGACCCAGTACTTC. Its protein is CSATVDQETQYF. J is TRBJ2-5 and V is TRBV20-1; D unresolved. The V end was cut by 4 bases, the J end by 0 bases, with 6 bases between. The CDR3 totals 12 residues. The germline V gene encodes CDR1 DFQATT and CDR2 SNEGSKA (reference sequence).

Many counts were recorded for this clonotype. This chain joins TRBV7-2 and TRBJ2-1; TRBD2 aligns across 8 bases. The CDR3 is 15 amino acids. Trimming took 0 bases from V and 3 from J; bases not matched to a gene: 1. Germline V lookup: CDR1 SGHTA, CDR2 FQGNSA. The CDR3 sequence is CASSLALAVYNEQFF. For the CDR3, the DNA is TGTGCCAGCAGCTTAGCACTAGCGGTCTACAATGAGCAGTTCTTC.

In its sample, this clonotype was seen a few times. The V call is TRBV6-2 or TRBV6-3, the J call TRBJ2-1, with TRBD2 matching over 7 bases. Germline CDR1 MNHEY, CDR2 SVGEGT. Germline trimming cut 0 bases from V and 1 base from J; bases unmatched to any gene: 6. The CDR3 totals 17 residues. As DNA, the CDR3 is TGTGCCAGCAGTTACTCGATAGGCGGGGGATCCTACAATGAGCAGTTCTTC. The encoded protein is CASSYSIGGGSYNEQFF.

This clonotype occurred a few times. The chain links TRBV10-3 to TRBJ1-5; a weak D match, TRBD1 (5 bases). The CDR3 totals 14 residues. Germline V lookup: CDR1 ENHRY, CDR2 SYGVKD. The germline V and J ends were trimmed by 10 bases and 5 bases, with 18 bases remaining between them. In nucleotides, the CDR3 is TGTGCCACCGACGTAGGACGGGACCATCAGCCCCAGCATTTT. This codes for CATDVGRDHQPQHF.

The genes are TRBV10-2 and TRBJ1-1; D not resolved. V shed 8 bases and J shed 0 bases, with 10 bases lying between them. This CDR3 region has 13 residues. Germline loops: CDR1 WSHSY, CDR2 SAAADI. CDR3 in amino acids: CASVRWVNTEAFF. In DNA, the CDR3 is TGCGCCAGCGTCCGATGGGTGAACACTGAAGCTTTCTTT.

The sample holds many counts of this clonotype. This chain uses TRBV12-3 or TRBV12-4 with TRBJ1-2; 8 bases map to TRBD1. The CDR3 loop spans 14 amino acids. Trimming removed 5 bases from V and 7 bases from J; junction bases left unmatched: 9. CDR3 sequence: CASSRQGLVSGYTF. CDR3 coding DNA: TGTGCCAGCAGTCGACAGGGGTTGGTCAGTGGCTACACCTTC.

The chain couples TRBV20-1 to TRBJ1-1, with D perhaps matching TRBD1 (5 bases). Per the germline V gene, CDR1 is DFQATT and CDR2 is SNEGSKA (reference sequence). With 3 bases removed from V and 3 bases from J, the gap between germline ends came to 14 bases. CDR3 length equals 14 residues. The CDR3 bases are TGCAGTGCTAGCCCGCCAACGGGGGACACTGAAGCTTTCTTT. It yields the protein CSASPPTGDTEAFF.

The table lists this clonotype with many counts. The CDR3 DNA sequence: TGCAGTGCTTATTACTTGCGGGGGCGGGAGACCCAGTACTTC. Amino acid sequence: CSAYYLRGRETQYF. The rearrangement uses TRBV20-1 and TRBJ2-5; TRBD2 might be the D (7 bases). CDR3 length: 14 residues. Trimming took 5 bases from V and 5 from J, leaving 18 bases between them. The germline V gene encodes CDR1 DFQATT and CDR2 SNEGSKA (reference sequence).

This clonotype was observed a handful of times. This chain uses TRBV7-2 with TRBJ2-1, with D unresolved. Germline V gene sequence: CDR1 SGHTA, CDR2 FQGNSA. Trimming removed 2 bases from V and 9 bases from J, with 14 bases in between. The CDR3 extends over 14 amino acids. The CDR3 is CASSLSPSMSEQFF. CDR3 DNA sequence: TGTGCCAGCAGCTTAAGTCCCTCTATGAGTGAGCAGTTCTTC.

The rearrangement links TRBV20-1 to TRBJ2-7; the D is unclear. The CDR3 covers 14 residues. Germline V gives CDR1 DFQATT, CDR2 SNEGSKA (reference sequence). The V end was cut by 3 bases, the J end by 1 base, with 13 bases between. Here the CDR3 reads CSARPRRVSYEQYF. As DNA, the CDR3 is TGCAGTGCTAGGCCCCGCCGGGTATCCTACGAGCAGTACTTC.

V and J are TRBV6-5 and TRBJ2-3, with 12 bases identical to TRBD2. Per germline, CDR1 MNHEY and CDR2 SVGAGI. CDR3 size: 16 residues. Trimming removed 0 bases from V and 4 bases from J; junction bases left unmatched: 2. In nucleotides, the CDR3 is TGTGCCAGCAGTTACTCACCTAGCGGGGGGGCAGATACGCAGTATTTT. As protein: CASSYSPSGGADTQYF.

This clonotype was detected many times. This chain links TRBV9 with TRBJ2-3; 8 positions agree with TRBD1. Germline V lookup: CDR1 SGDLS, CDR2 YYNGEE. V lost 3 bases to trimming and J lost 0 bases; unmatched junction nucleotides: 3. The CDR3 runs to 15 residues. The CDR3 DNA reads TGTGCCAGCAGCGCCCGACAGGGGAGCACAGATACGCAGTATTTT. Its protein product is CASSARQGSTDTQYF.